One and the same sample provided the 6 T cell receptor beta chains below, sequenced in a study of T cells in Graves' hyperthyroidism and ophthalmopathy. Researchers amplified the TCR beta CDR3 regions from RNA transcripts. HTBI primers were employed in a first-round RT-PCR of the TCR CDR3. Using its own MiXCR run on the multiplex PCR reads, TCRdb lists one record per CDR3 protein. The table records approximately 510,000 distinct CDR3 sequences, more than 20% of them present only once. Material: blood. These receptors came from a man aged 18 to 30 with Graves' hyperthyroidism.

This clonotype has a count of ten or more. The V and J genes are TRBV10-3 and TRBJ2-2; maybe TRBD2 (7 bases). V dropped 6 bases and J dropped 4 bases, with 15 bases sitting between them. Germline V gives CDR1 ENHRY, CDR2 SYGVKD. The CDR3 runs 15 residues. The CDR3 coding sequence is TGTGCCATCAGACTCGGGGGGCGCAGCACCGGGGAGCTGTTTTTT. Residues: CAIRLGGRSTGELFF.

This clonotype was detected a few times. This rearrangement joins TRBV2 to TRBJ1-2, with 12 bases matching TRBD1. The J segment lost 0 bases and the V segment lost 8 bases, leaving 10 bases of the junction unmatched. Germline CDR1 SNHLY, CDR2 FYNNEI. The CDR3 runs 17 residues. CDR3 sequence (DNA): TGTGCCAGCGGGGGACAGGGGGCGCCCCCATCTAACTATGGCTACACCTTC. Protein product: CASGGQGAPPSNYGYTF.

As for this clonotype: Compared with germline, one end of the junction differs, possibly owing to a read error. The chain couples TRBV5-6 to TRBJ2-6; D is perhaps TRBD1 (5 bases). The CDR3 spans 14 residues. Per the germline V gene, CDR1 is SGHDT and CDR2 is YYEEEE. The CDR3 nucleotides are TGTGCCAGCAAGGGGATTGATGGGGCCAACGTCCCGACTTTC. The encoded protein is CASKGIDGANVPTF.

This clonotype was counted at least ten times. The chain has TRBV24-1 and TRBJ2-2; D is possibly TRBD1 or TRBD2 (5 bases each). The CDR3 consists of 14 residues. Germline CDR1 KGHDR, CDR2 SFDVKD. V gave up 4 bases and J gave up 6 bases, with 11 bases separating them. The DNA for the CDR3 is TGTGCCACCAGTGACTGGGACGTTTCCGGGGAGCTGTTTTTT. This gives the protein CATSDWDVSGELFF.

The V call is TRBV6-2 or TRBV6-3, the J call TRBJ2-4, with TRBD2 matching 7 bases. Germline V lookup: CDR1 MNHEY, CDR2 SVGEGT. This CDR3 comprises 16 residues. Trimming removed 0 bases from V and 1 base from J; junction bases left unmatched: 3. The CDR3 nucleotides are TGTGCCAGCAGTTACTCGAGCGGGGAGGCCAAAAACATTCAGTACTTC. As protein: CASSYSSGEAKNIQYF.

This clonotype has at least ten counts. The CDR3 sequence: CASSLTGVMETQYF. CDR3 DNA sequence: TGTGCCAGCAGCTTAACAGGGGTTATGGAGACCCAGTACTTC. The chain couples TRBV11-2 to TRBJ2-5, with 7 bases matching TRBD1. The germline V gene has CDR1 SGHAT and CDR2 FQNNGV. This CDR3 is built from 14 residues. J lost 5 bases, V lost 2 bases, and 5 bases had no gene match.